This entry lists 3 T cell receptor beta chains sequenced from one sample in a study of blood T cell repertoires in COVID-19. This table comes from immunoSEQ multiplex PCR, and its TCRdb copy is limited to in-frame clones, with some not included. The sample records 200,000 to 250,000 clones, roughly 90% being singletons. Sequenced input: peripheral blood. All receptors derive from a woman aged 55-70 years with acute or convalescent COVID-19.

This clone was observed once. The chain links TRBV25-1 to TRBJ2-3; TRBD1 matches at 7 bases. This CDR3 contains 17 residues. Per germline, CDR1 MGHDK and CDR2 SYGVNS. The junction had 9 bases not matched to a gene; V was cut back by 3 bases and J by 0 bases. CDR3 protein: CASSDFGTALSTDTQYF. The CDR3 DNA reads TGTGCCAGCAGTGATTTCGGGACAGCTCTAAGCACAGATACGCAGTATTTT. Filled out from reference TRBV25-1 and TRBJ2-3, the complete variable domain reads EADIYQTPRYLVIGTGKKITLECSQTMGHDKMYWYQQDPGMELHLIHYSYGVNSTEKGDLSSESTVSRIRTEHFPLTLESARPSHTSQYLCASSDFGTALSTDTQYFGPGTRLTVL.

This clone turned up a few times. The rearrangement links TRBV5-1 to TRBJ2-2; 8 positions match TRBD1. Germline V lookup: CDR1 SGHRS, CDR2 YFSETQ. This CDR3 spans 15 amino acids. J was trimmed by 4 bases and V by 5 bases; bases with no gene match: 7. In nucleotides, the CDR3 is TGCGCCAGCAGGGCAGGGGGCAGTTTCACCGGGGAGCTGTTTTTT. Its protein product is CASRAGGSFTGELFF.

V usage is TRBV2 and J usage is TRBJ2-3, with D unclear. The V end was cut by 10 bases, the J end by 3 bases, with 5 bases between. This CDR3 contains 10 residues. The germline gives CDR1 SNHLY, CDR2 FYNNEI. CDR3 DNA sequence: TGTGCCACCGAGACAGATACGCAGTATTTT. This sequence encodes CATETDTQYF.